This TCR beta chain was obtained from a study of T cell responses to AZD1222 COVID-19 vaccine. The wider study: Recipients boosted at about 4 weeks or about 12 weeks are pooled.

Germline V gives CDR1 SGDLS, CDR2 YYNGEE. This CDR3 comprises 18 residues. V shed 0 bases, J shed 3 bases, and the junction held 13 bases outside the gene matches. General observations from the study: Spike-wide coverage was observed for vaccine-associated CD4 TCRs, with dominant responses at 160-218 and 743-854. Donors were chiefly white British, with a greater number of females, and clonal diversity was perhaps underestimated. No repertoire was sampled before or during the peak T cell response, only after it.

Comment on this clone: Antigen: not known.

TCRdb's copy holds only in-frame clones and misses some; the assay was immunoSEQ multiplex PCR. The data show about 100,000 clones, with roughly 89% seen just once and around a sixth held by the top ten. The sequencing used peripheral blood, collected on day 0 of AZD1222 vaccination. This TCR was sampled from an adult in good health. The chain couples TRBV9 to TRBJ2-7, with 9 positions matching TRBD1. The CDR3 sequence: CASSVAHTGGAVRYEQYF. The CDR3 DNA reads as TGTGCCAGCAGCGTAGCACACACAGGGGGCGCAGTTCGCTACGAGCAGTACTTC. The whole variable domain, remainder taken from reference TRBV9 and TRBJ2-7, is DSGVTQTPKHLITATGQRVTLRCSPRSGDLSVYWYQQSLDQGLQFLIQYYNGEERAKGNILERFSAQQFPDLHSELNLSSLELGDSALYFCASSVAHTGGAVRYEQYFGPGTRLTVT.